These T cell receptor beta chains were read from a single sample in a study of cytomegalovirus exposure and HLA in healthy donors. Generated by immunoSEQ multiplex PCR, the TCRdb table keeps only in-frame clones and is missing some. The sample has 100,000 to 140,000 clones; over 75% are singletons. The sample taken for sequencing was PBMCs. The receptors derive from a man aged 25-45 years in good health and CMV-seronegative. The CDR3 runs from the conserved cysteine through the conserved F or W. D genes are given only for firm matches. The size field is filled for only some rows; it gives once, few, many or a size class.

V	J	size	D	CDR3	DNA
TRBV4-2	TRBJ1-4	.	.	CASSQDLPRATNEKLFF	TGTGCCAGCAGCCAAGATTTACCCAGGGCAACTAATGAAAAACTGTTTTTT
TRBV5-1	TRBJ1-2	.	TRBD1	CASSWDRDGGYTF	TGCGCCAGCAGCTGGGACAGGGATGGTGGCTACACCTTC
TRBV9	TRBJ2-5	.	TRBD2	CASSVGSSGRETQYF	TGTGCCAGCAGCGTAGGATCTAGCGGGAGAGAGACCCAGTACTTC
TRBV28	TRBJ2-1	.	TRBD2	CASLVASGSHEQFF	TGTGCCAGCCTTGTCGCTAGCGGGAGCCATGAGCAGTTCTTC
TRBV11-1	TRBJ2-2	.	.	CASSSRLVLSGELFF	TGTGCCAGCAGCTCGCGACTAGTCTTATCGGGGGAGCTGTTTTTT
TRBV14	TRBJ2-1	.	.	CASSLQGFNEQFF	TGTGCCAGCAGCCTACAGGGTTTCAATGAGCAGTTCTTC
TRBV7-9	TRBJ1-2	.	.	CASSLGDNYGYTF	TGTGCCAGCAGCTTAGGGGACAATTATGGCTACACCTTC
TRBV5-1	TRBJ2-2	.	TRBD1	CASRAQGAGGELFF	TGCGCCAGCAGGGCCCAGGGGGCCGGCGGGGAGCTGTTTTTT
TRBV4-2	TRBJ2-1	.	.	CASSQDRAGSYNEQFF	TGTGCCAGCAGCCAAGATCGAGCGGGCTCCTACAATGAGCAGTTCTTC
TRBV6-1	TRBJ2-7	.	.	CASSVARDNPYEQYF	TGTGCCAGCAGTGTGGCCCGAGACAACCCCTACGAGCAGTACTTC
TRBV6-6	TRBJ1-5	.	.	CASSLRGRDNQPQHF	TGTGCCAGCAGTTTAAGGGGTAGAGACAATCAGCCCCAGCATTTT
TRBV11-2	TRBJ2-7	few	TRBD2	CASSPLAGAYEQYF	TGTGCCAGCAGTCCACTAGCGGGAGCCTACGAGCAGTACTTC
TRBV9	TRBJ1-1	.	.	CASSVTGTTEAFF	TGTGCCAGCAGCGTCACAGGGACCACTGAAGCTTTCTTT
TRBV4-1	TRBJ2-2	.	TRBD2	CASSSYSGSGSGELFF	TGCGCCAGCAGCTCATATAGCGGGAGTGGATCCGGGGAGCTGTTTTTT
TRBV28	TRBJ2-5	.	.	CASSPRVSLETQYF	TGTGCCAGCAGTCCCAGGGTTTCGTTAGAGACCCAGTACTTC
TRBV5-6	TRBJ1-2	.	.	CASSSGFYGYTF	TGTGCCAGCAGCTCAGGGTTCTATGGCTACACCTTC
TRBV7-9	TRBJ1-1	.	.	CASSFIGTGGKAFF	TGTGCCAGCAGCTTTATCGGGACTGGTGGTAAAGCTTTCTTT
TRBV5-4	TRBJ2-5	.	TRBD2	CASSLGASGGEETQYF	TGTGCCAGCAGCTTGGGTGCTAGCGGGGGGGAAGAGACCCAGTACTTC
TRBV5-1	TRBJ1-1	.	TRBD1	CASTRGDRAAEAFF	TGCGCCAGCACCCGGGGGGACAGGGCAGCTGAAGCTTTCTTT
TRBV7-9	TRBJ2-7	.	TRBD2	CASRAGDAEQYF	TGTGCCAGCAGGGCGGGGGATGCCGAGCAGTACTTC
TRBV2	TRBJ1-3	.	.	CASSRTAVDSGNTIYF	TGTGCCAGCAGTCGGACAGCGGTAGATTCTGGAAACACCATATATTTT
TRBV2	TRBJ2-7	.	TRBD1	CASRAGGYEQYF	TGTGCCAGCAGGGCAGGGGGCTACGAGCAGTACTTC
TRBV4-1	TRBJ2-1	.	TRBD2	CASSQDVTSGRDYNEQFF	TGCGCCAGCAGCCAAGATGTTACTAGCGGGAGGGACTACAATGAGCAGTTCTTC
TRBV5-1	TRBJ2-1	once	TRBD1	CASSLGTGYNEQFF	TGCGCCAGCAGCTTGGGGACAGGGTACAATGAGCAGTTCTTC
TRBV11-2	TRBJ1-4	once	.	CASSGGAGQQKLFF	TGTGCCAGCAGCGGAGGGGCAGGGCAACAAAAACTGTTTTTT
TRBV10-3	TRBJ1-2	.	TRBD1	CAISDDLGTGAPYGYTF	TGTGCCATCAGTGATGATTTGGGGACAGGGGCCCCCTATGGCTACACCTTC
TRBV6-6	TRBJ1-4	.	TRBD1	CASSYRPGGVEKLFF	TGTGCCAGCAGCTATCGGCCAGGGGGTGTTGAAAAACTGTTTTTT
TRBV7-9	TRBJ2-2	.	.	CASSLLRPAGELFF	TGTGCCAGCAGCTTATTACGTCCGGCCGGGGAGCTGTTTTTT
TRBV29-1	TRBJ2-6	.	TRBD1	CSVEDPTGTGTGANVLTF	TGCAGCGTTGAAGACCCAACCGGGACAGGGACCGGGGCCAACGTCCTGACTTTC
TRBV6-1	TRBJ1-2	.	.	CASSEWAGADGYTF	TGTGCCAGCAGTGAATGGGCAGGGGCGGATGGCTACACCTTC
TRBV28	TRBJ1-3	.	TRBD1	CASSGTGSSGNTIYF	TGTGCCAGCAGTGGGACAGGGAGTTCCGGAAACACCATATATTTT
TRBV9	TRBJ2-7	.	TRBD2	CASSPRLADYEQYF	TGTGCCAGCAGCCCCCGACTAGCGGACTACGAGCAGTACTTC
TRBV7-6	TRBJ1-5	.	.	CASSLAAGGYSNQPQHF	TGTGCCAGCAGCTTAGCCGCGGGGGGGTATAGCAATCAGCCCCAGCATTTT
TRBV4-1	TRBJ2-4	.	.	CASSPPGNAKNIQYF	TGCGCCAGCAGCCCTCCCGGGAATGCCAAAAACATTCAGTACTTC
TRBV9	TRBJ1-1	.	.	CASSVAQNTEAFF	TGTGCCAGCAGCGTAGCCCAGAACACTGAAGCTTTCTTT